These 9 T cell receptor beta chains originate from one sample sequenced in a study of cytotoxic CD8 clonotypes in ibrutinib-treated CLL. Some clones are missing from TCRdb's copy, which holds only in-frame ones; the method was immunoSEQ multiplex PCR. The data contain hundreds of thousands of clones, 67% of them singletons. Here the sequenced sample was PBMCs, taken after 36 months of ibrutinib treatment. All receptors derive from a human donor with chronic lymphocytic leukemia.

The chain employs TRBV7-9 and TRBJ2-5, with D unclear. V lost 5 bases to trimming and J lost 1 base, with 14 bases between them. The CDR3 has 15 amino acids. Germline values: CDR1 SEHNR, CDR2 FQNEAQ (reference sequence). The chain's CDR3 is CASSAARAVQETQYF. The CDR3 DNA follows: TGTGCCAGCAGCGCGGCACGGGCAGTCCAAGAGACCCAGTACTTC.

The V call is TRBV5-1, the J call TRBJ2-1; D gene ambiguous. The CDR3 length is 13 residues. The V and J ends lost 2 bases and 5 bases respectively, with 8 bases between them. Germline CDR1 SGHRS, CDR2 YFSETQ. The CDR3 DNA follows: TGCGCCAGCAGCTTTAATTTCCACAATGAGCAGTTCTTC. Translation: CASSFNFHNEQFF. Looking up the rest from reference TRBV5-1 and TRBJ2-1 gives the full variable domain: KAGVTQTPRYLIKTRGQQVTLSCSPISGHRSVSWYQQTPGQGLQFLFEYFSETQRNKGNFPGRFSGRQFSNSRSEMNVSTLELGDSALYLCASSFNFHNEQFFGPGTRLTVL.

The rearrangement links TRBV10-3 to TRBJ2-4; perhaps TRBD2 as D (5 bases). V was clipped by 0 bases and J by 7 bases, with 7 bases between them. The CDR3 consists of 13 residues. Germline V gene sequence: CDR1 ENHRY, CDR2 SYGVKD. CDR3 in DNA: TGTGCCATCAGTGAGTCCGGACTCAACATTCAGTACTTC. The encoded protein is CAISESGLNIQYF.

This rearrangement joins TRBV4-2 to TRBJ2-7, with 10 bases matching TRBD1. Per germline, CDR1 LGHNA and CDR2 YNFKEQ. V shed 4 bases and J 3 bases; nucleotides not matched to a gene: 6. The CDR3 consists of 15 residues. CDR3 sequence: CASSREGTGDYEQYF. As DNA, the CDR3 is TGTGCCAGCAGCCGAGAGGGGACAGGGGACTACGAGCAGTACTTC.

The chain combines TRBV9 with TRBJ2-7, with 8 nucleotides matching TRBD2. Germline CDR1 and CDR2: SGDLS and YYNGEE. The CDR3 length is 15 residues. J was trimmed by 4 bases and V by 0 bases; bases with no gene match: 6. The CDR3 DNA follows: TGTGCCAGCAGCGTAGCGGGAGGGCCTCCATACGAGCAGTACTTC. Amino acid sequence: CASSVAGGPPYEQYF.

The chain's CDR3 is CASSGVPHYYEQYF. The CDR3, as DNA: TGTGCCAGCAGTGGGGTCCCCCACTACTACGAGCAGTACTTC. This chain connects TRBV6-1 to TRBJ2-7; D is uncertain. In germline, CDR1 is MNHNS, CDR2 SASEGT. The ends were cut back, 4 bases at V and 3 bases at J, with 13 bases in the middle. There are 14 residues in the CDR3.

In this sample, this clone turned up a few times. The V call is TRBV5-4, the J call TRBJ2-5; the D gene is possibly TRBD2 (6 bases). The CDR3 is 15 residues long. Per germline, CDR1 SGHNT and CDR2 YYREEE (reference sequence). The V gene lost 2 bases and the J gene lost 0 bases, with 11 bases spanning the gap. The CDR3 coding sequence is TGTGCCAGCAGCTTTACTGGCGGGGACCAAGAGACCCAGTACTTC. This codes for CASSFTGGDQETQYF.

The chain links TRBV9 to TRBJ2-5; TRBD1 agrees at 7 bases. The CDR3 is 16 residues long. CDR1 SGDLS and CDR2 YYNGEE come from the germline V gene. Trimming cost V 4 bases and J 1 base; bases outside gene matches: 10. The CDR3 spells CASSQGQRRPQETQYF. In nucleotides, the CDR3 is TGTGCCAGCAGCCAGGGACAGCGCCGACCCCAAGAGACCCAGTACTTC.

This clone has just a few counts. For the CDR3, the DNA is TGTGCCAGCAGTTACCACCGGGACAGGGGGTACGAGCAGTACTTC. It codes for CASSYHRDRGYEQYF. The rearrangement joins TRBV6-6 to TRBJ2-7; TRBD1 aligns across 11 bases. The length of the CDR3 is 15 residues. Germline V gene data show CDR1 as MNHNY and CDR2 as SVGAGI (reference sequence). Germline trimming cut 2 bases from V and 4 bases from J; bases unmatched to any gene: 4.